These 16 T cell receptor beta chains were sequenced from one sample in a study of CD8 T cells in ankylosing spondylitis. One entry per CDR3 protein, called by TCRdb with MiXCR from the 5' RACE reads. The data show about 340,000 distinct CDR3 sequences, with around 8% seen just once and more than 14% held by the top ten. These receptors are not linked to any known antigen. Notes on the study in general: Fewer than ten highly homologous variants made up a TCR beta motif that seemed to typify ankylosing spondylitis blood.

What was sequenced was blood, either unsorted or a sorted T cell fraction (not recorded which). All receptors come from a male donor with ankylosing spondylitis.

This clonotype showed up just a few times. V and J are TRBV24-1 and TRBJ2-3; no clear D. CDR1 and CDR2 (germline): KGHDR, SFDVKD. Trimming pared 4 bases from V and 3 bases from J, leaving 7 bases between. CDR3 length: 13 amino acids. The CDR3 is CATSDAATDTQYF. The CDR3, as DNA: TGTGCCACCAGTGACGCGGCAACAGATACGCAGTATTTT.

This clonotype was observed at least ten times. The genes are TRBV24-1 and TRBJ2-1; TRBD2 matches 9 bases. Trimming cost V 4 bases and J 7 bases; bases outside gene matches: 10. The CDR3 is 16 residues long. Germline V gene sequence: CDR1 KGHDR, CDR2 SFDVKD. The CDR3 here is CATSDPGTSNENEQFF. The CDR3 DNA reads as TGTGCCACCAGTGACCCCGGGACTAGCAATGAGAATGAGCAGTTCTTC.

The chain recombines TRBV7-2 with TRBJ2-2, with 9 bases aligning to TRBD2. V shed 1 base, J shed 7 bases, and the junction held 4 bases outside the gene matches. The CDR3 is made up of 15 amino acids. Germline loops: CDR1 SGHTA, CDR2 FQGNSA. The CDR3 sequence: CASSLGTSVGGELFF. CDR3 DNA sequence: TGTGCCAGCAGCTTAGGGACTAGCGTGGGCGGGGAGCTGTTTTTT.

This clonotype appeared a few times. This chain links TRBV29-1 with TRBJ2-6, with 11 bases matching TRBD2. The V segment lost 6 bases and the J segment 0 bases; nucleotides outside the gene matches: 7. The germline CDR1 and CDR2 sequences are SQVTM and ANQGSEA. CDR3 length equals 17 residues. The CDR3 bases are TGCAGCGTCGATACTAGCGGGGGTTTCTCTGGGGCCAACGTCCTGACTTTC. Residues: CSVDTSGGFSGANVLTF.

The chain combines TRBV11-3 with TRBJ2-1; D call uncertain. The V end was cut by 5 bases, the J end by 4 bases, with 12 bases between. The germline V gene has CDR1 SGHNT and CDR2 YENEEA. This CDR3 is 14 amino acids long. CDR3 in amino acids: CASSGLGPYNEQFF. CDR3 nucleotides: TGTGCCAGCAGCGGGTTGGGCCCTTACAATGAGCAGTTCTTC.

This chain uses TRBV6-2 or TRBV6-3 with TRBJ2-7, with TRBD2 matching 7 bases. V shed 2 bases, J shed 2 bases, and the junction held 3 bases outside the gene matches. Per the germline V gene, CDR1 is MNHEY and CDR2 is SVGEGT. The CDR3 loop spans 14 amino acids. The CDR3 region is CASSYVAGTYEQYF. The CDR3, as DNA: TGTGCCAGCAGTTACGTAGCGGGTACCTACGAGCAGTACTTC.

The CDR3 DNA sequence: TGCAGTGCTCCTTCGTTGGGTCGGGCCAACAATGAGCAGTTCTTC. It translates to CSAPSLGRANNEQFF. The chain uses TRBV20-1 and TRBJ2-1; no clear D gene. The CDR3 runs 15 residues. Germline CDR1 and CDR2: DFQATT and SNEGSKA (reference sequence). V was shortened by 5 bases and J by 5 bases, with 19 bases between the two germline ends.

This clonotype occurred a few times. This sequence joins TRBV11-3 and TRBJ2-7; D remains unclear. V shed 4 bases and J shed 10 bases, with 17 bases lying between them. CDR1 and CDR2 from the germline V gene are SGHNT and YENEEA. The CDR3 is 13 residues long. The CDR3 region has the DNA TGTGCCAGCAGCTCCGACGGCGAGGCCGCTCAGTACTTC. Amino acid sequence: CASSSDGEAAQYF.

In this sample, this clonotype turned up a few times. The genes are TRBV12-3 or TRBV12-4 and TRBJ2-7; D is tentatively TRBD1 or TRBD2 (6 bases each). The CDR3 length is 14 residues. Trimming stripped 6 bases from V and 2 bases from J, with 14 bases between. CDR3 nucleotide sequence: TGTGCCAGCAGGAAAAGGGGGGACCCCTACGAGCAGTACTTC. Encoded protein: CASRKRGDPYEQYF.

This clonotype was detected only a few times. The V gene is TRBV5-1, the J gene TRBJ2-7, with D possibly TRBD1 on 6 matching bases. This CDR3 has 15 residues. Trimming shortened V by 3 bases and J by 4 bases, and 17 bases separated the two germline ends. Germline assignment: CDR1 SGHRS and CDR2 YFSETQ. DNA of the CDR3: TGCGCCAGCAGCTCGGACAGACGCCTCGGGTACGAGCAGTACTTC. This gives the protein CASSSDRRLGYEQYF.

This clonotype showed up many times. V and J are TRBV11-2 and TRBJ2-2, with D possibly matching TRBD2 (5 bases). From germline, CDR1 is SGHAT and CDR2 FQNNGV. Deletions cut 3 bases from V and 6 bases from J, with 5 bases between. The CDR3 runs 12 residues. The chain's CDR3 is CASSFGAGELFF. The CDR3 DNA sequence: TGTGCCAGCAGCTTCGGGGCCGGGGAGCTGTTTTTT.

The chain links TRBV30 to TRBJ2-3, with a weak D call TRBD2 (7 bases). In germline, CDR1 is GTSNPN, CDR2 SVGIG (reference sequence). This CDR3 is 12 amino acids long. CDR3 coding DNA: TGTGCTTCGGGGAGGGGGGCGGATACGCAGTATTTT. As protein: CASGRGADTQYF.

Here the CDR3 DNA reads TGCGCCAGCAGCGACGGGACAGGGAGCACGGGTGTTGAAAAACTGTTTTTT. Protein: CASSDGTGSTGVEKLFF. The chain recombines TRBV5-1 with TRBJ1-4; 9 positions match TRBD1. Germline values: CDR1 SGHRS, CDR2 YFSETQ. J lost 7 bases, V lost 4 bases, and 14 bases had no gene match. The CDR3 has 17 amino acids.

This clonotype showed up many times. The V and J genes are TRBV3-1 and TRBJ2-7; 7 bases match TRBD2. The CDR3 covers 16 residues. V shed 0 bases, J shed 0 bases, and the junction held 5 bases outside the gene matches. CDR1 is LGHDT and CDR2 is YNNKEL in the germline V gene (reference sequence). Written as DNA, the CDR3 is TGTGCCAGCAGCCAAGATTGGGGCGGGAGCTCCTACGAGCAGTACTTC. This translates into CASSQDWGGSSYEQYF.

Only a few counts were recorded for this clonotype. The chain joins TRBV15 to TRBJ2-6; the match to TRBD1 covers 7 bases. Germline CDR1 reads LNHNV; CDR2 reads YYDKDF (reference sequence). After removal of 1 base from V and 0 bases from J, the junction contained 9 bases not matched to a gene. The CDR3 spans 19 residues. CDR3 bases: TGTGCCACCAGCAGAGGCACCGGGACAGAGTTCTCTGGGGCCAACGTCCTGACTTTC. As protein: CATSRGTGTEFSGANVLTF.

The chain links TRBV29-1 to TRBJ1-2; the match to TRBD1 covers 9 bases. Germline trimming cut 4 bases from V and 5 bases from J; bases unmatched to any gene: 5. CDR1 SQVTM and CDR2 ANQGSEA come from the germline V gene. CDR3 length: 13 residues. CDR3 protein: CSVAGQGEYGYTF. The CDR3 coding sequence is TGCAGCGTTGCGGGACAGGGAGAATATGGCTACACCTTC.